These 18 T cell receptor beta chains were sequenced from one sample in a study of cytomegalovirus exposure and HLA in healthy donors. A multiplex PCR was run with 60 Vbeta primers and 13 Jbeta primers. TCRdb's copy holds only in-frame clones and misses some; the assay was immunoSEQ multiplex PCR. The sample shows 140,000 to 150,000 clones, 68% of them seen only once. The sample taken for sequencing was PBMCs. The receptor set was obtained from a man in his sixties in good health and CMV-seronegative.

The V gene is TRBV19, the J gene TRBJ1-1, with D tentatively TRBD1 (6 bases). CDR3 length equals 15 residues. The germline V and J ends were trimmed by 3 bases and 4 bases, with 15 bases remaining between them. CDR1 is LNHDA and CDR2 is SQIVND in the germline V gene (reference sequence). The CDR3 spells CASSMVGEGGTEAFF. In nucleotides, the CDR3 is TGTGCCAGTAGTATGGTGGGGGAGGGGGGCACTGAAGCTTTCTTT.

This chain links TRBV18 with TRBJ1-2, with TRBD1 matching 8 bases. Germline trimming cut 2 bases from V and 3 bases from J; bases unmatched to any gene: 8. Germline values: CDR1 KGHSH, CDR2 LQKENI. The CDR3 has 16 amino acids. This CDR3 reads CASSPGTGGPHYGYTF. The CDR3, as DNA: TGTGCCAGCTCACCAGGTACAGGGGGTCCACACTATGGCTACACCTTC.

The CDR3 is CASSQKEAGLSSYNEQFF. DNA for the CDR3: TGCGCCAGCAGCCAAAAAGAAGCGGGTTTGAGCTCCTACAATGAGCAGTTCTTC. The chain recombines TRBV4-1 with TRBJ2-1, with D maybe TRBD2 (6 bases). V dropped 2 bases and J dropped 0 bases, with 17 bases sitting between them. The V gene's germline CDR1 is MGHRA and CDR2 YSYEKL. The CDR3 contains 18 residues.

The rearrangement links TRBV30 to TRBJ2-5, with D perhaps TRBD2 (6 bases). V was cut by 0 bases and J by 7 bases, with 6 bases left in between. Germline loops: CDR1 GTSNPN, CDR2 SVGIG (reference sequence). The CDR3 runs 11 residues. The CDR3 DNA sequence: TGTGCCTGGAGTGTGCGGGGGACCCAGTACTTC. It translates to CAWSVRGTQYF.

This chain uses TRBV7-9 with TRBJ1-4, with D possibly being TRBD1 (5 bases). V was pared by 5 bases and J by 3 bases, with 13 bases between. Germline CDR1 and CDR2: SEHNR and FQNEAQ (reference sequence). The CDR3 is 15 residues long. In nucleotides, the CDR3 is TGTGCCAGCAGCGGTTCAGGGATGCCTAATGAAAAACTGTTTTTT. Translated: CASSGSGMPNEKLFF.

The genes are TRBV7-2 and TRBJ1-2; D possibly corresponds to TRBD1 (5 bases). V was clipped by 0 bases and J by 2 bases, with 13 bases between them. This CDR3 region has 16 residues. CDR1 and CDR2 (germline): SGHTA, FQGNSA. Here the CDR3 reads CASSLAGGGANYGYTF. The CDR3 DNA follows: TGTGCCAGCAGCTTAGCGGGCGGGGGTGCCAACTATGGCTACACCTTC.

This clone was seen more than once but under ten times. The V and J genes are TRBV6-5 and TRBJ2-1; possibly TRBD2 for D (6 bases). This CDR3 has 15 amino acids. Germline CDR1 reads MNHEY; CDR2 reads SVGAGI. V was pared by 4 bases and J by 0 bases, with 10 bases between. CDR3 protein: CASSSSASSYNEQFF. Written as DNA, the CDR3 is TGTGCCAGCAGTTCTAGCGCCAGCTCCTACAATGAGCAGTTCTTC.

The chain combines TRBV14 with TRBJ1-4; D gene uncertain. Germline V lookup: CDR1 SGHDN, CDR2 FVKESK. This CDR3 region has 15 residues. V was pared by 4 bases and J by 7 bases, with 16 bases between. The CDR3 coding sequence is TGTGCCAGCAGCCGAAGCCCCGTAGATCGTGAAAAACTGTTTTTT. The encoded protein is CASSRSPVDREKLFF.

The CDR3, as DNA: TGTGCCAGCAGCCCTTCCGGACAGGGAGTTTCTGGCTACACCTTC. Translating it yields CASSPSGQGVSGYTF. The chain joins TRBV7-3 to TRBJ1-2, with 8 bases that match TRBD1. The CDR3 consists of 15 residues. Germline CDR1 and CDR2: SGHTA and FQGTGA. The V gene end was trimmed by 5 bases and the J gene end by 7 bases; junction bases not matched to a gene: 12.

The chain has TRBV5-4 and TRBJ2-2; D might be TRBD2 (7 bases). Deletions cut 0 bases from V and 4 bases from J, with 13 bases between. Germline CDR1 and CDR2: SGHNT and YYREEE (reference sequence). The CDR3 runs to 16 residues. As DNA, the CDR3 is TGTGCCAGCAGCTTGGGGGGGGGCGCGGTCACCGGGGAGCTGTTTTTT. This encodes CASSLGGGAVTGELFF.

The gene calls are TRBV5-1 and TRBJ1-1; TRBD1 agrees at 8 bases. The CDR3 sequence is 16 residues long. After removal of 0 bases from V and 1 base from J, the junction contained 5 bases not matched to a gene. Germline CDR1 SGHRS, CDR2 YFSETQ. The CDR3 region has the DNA TGCGCCAGCAGCTTGGGTGGGGACAGGACGAACACTGAAGCTTTCTTT. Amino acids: CASSLGGDRTNTEAFF. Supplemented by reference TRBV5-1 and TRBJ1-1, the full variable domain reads KAGVTQTPRYLIKTRGQQVTLSCSPISGHRSVSWYQQTPGQGLQFLFEYFSETQRNKGNFPGRFSGRQFSNSRSEMNVSTLELGDSALYLCASSLGGDRTNTEAFFGQGTRLTVV.

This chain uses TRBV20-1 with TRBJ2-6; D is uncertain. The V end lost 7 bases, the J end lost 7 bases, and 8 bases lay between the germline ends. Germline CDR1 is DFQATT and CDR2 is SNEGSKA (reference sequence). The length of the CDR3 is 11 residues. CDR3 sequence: CSVPRANVLTF. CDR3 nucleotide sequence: TGCAGTGTCCCCAGAGCCAACGTCCTGACTTTC.

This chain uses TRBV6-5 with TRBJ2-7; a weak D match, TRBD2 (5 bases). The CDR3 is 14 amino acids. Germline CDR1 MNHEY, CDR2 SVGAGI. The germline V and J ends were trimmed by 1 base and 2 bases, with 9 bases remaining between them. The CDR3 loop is CASSYYRGPYEQYF. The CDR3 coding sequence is TGTGCCAGCAGTTACTATCGGGGTCCCTACGAGCAGTACTTC.

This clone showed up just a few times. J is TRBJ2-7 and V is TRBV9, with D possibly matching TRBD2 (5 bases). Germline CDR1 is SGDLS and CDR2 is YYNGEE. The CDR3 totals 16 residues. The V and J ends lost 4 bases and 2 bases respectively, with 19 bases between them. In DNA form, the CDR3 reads TGTGCCAGCAGCCTTCGAGGGAGTCTTTACCCCTACGAGCAGTACTTC. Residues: CASSLRGSLYPYEQYF. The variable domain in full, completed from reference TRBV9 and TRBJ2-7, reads DSGVTQTPKHLITATGQRVTLRCSPRSGDLSVYWYQQSLDQGLQFLIQYYNGEERAKGNILERFSAQQFPDLHSELNLSSLELGDSALYFCASSLRGSLYPYEQYFGPGTRLTVT.

The CDR3 DNA sequence: TGTGCCAGTAGCCACCGGGGGGGGGCCGGTGGTGAAGCTTTCTTT. Protein: CASSHRGGAGGEAFF. This chain uses TRBV19 with TRBJ1-1; the D gene is possibly TRBD1 (6 bases). V was pared by 6 bases and J by 7 bases, with 21 bases between. The length of the CDR3 is 15 residues. Germline V gene data show CDR1 as LNHDA and CDR2 as SQIVND (reference sequence).

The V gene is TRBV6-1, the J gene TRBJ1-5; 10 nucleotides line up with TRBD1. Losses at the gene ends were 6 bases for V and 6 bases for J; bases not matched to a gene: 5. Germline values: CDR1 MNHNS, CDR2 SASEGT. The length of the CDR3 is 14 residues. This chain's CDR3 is CASRATGGGQPQHF. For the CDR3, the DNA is TGTGCCAGCAGGGCGACAGGGGGCGGTCAGCCCCAGCATTTT.

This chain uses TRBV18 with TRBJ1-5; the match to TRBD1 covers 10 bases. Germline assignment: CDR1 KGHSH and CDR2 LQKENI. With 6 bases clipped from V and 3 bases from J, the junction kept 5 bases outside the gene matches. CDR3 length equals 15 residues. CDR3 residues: CASSIGTGDNQPQHF. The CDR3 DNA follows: TGTGCCAGCTCTATCGGGACAGGGGACAATCAGCCCCAGCATTTT.

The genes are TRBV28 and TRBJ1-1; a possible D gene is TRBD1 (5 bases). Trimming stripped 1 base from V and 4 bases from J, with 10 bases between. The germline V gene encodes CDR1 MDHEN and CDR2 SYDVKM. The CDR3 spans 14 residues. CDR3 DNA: TGTGCCAGCAGTTTATTCGGGGGAGGCACTGAAGCTTTCTTT. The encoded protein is CASSLFGGGTEAFF.